This T cell receptor beta chain was recovered during a study of blood T cell repertoires in COVID-19. Study-level background: Collection of acute and convalescent COVID-19 samples took place in the United States, Italy and Spain. From T cells, B-cell-depleted T cells, or PBMCs came the material, which was cDNA or gDNA.

The CDR3 runs 14 residues. V was pared by 6 bases and J by 4 bases, with 4 bases of the junction left unmatched. Germline V gives CDR1 SGHAT, CDR2 FQDESV (reference sequence). Original methodology: Reference gene primers were amplified, and this amplification served to estimate nucleated cell counts. Libraries were prepared by immunoSEQ multiplex PCR; TCRdb keeps only in-frame clonotypes and omits some of them. Clone size and the V and J calls come from that table; the DNA yielded D and trimming. The table lists some 93,000 clones, roughly 77% of them singletons. V usage is TRBV11-1 and J usage is TRBJ2-3; the match to TRBD1 covers 10 bases. The source material was peripheral blood. This TCR came from a human donor in a cohort sampled during active COVID-19. The CDR3 DNA follows: TGTGCCAGCAGGCGGGACAGGGGTTCAGATACGCAGTATTTT. As protein: CASRRDRGSDTQYF.